The following is a TCR beta chain sequence with its context. Both intraepithelial and lamina propria lymphocytes were released by processing graft tissue. The entry originates in a study of graft-versus-host responses after intestinal transplantation. Repertoires were generated with immunoSEQ multiplex PCR, while TCRdb's copy carries only in-frame clones and drops some. The sample contains approximately 14,000 clones, 70% to 75% of which appear only once. Trimming left V 7 bases short and J 0 bases short, with 19 bases between. CDR1 is MDHEN and CDR2 is SYDVKM in the germline V gene. This CDR3 comprises 18 residues.

Material: ileum tissue, obtained 16 days after intestinal transplant. The genes are TRBV28 and TRBJ2-6; TRBD1 might be the D (6 bases). The TCR sequence derives from a human patient who received an intestinal transplant, so some T cells may come from the graft donor. CDR3 sequence: CASTLTGGQDSGANVLTF. CDR3 nucleotide sequence: TGTGCCAGCACCCTGACAGGTGGGCAGGACTCTGGGGCCAACGTCCTGACTTTC.